One and the same sample provided the 27 T cell receptor beta chains below, sequenced in a study of neurological immune-mediated disorders. TCRdb recomputed calls from the 5' RACE reads with MiXCR, one row per CDR3 protein. The sample contains around 60,000 distinct CDR3 sequences, about 3.7% of which appear only once. The sample comprised PBMCs. The receptors come from a woman aged 60 to 75 with multiple sclerosis.

This clonotype has at least ten counts. V usage is TRBV12-3 or TRBV12-4 and J usage is TRBJ1-2; D not resolved. The CDR3 is 12 residues long. The V and J ends lost 6 bases and 3 bases respectively, with 8 bases between them. This CDR3 is CASRANDYGYTF. CDR3 DNA sequence: TGTGCCAGCAGGGCAAACGACTATGGCTACACCTTC.

This clonotype was counted at least ten times. V usage is TRBV29-1 and J usage is TRBJ1-1; D is unresolved. V was cut by 4 bases and J by 5 bases, with 11 bases left in between. This CDR3 has 12 residues. The germline V gene has CDR1 SQVTM and CDR2 ANQGSEA. The CDR3 sequence is CSVVGSGTEAFF. The CDR3 nucleotides read TGCAGCGTTGTGGGATCGGGGACTGAAGCTTTCTTT.

In its sample, this clonotype was seen many times. This chain uses TRBV6-6 with TRBJ1-1, with D perhaps matching TRBD1 (5 bases). Deletions cut 6 bases from V and 8 bases from J, with 7 bases between. The CDR3 is made up of 10 amino acids. Germline loops: CDR1 MNHNY, CDR2 SVGAGI (reference sequence). The CDR3 nucleotides read TGTGCCAGCAGGAACAGGGAAGCTTTCTTT. This encodes CASRNREAFF.

V and J are TRBV14 and TRBJ1-1; D remains ambiguous. Trimming shortened V by 3 bases and J by 11 bases, and 10 bases separated the two germline ends. CDR1 and CDR2 (germline): SGHDN, FVKESK. The CDR3 length is 11 residues. CDR3 region: CASSHGLRAFF. CDR3 coding DNA: TGTGCCAGCAGCCACGGCCTGCGGGCTTTCTTT.

Ten or more counts support this clonotype. This chain connects TRBV10-3 to TRBJ2-7; no clear D. The CDR3 is 12 amino acids. CDR1 is ENHRY, CDR2 SYGVKD, per germline. V was shortened by 3 bases and J by 3 bases, with 6 bases between the two germline ends. The CDR3 here is CAISDGVYEQYF. CDR3 in DNA: TGTGCCATCAGTGACGGAGTCTACGAGCAGTACTTC.

This clonotype was seen repeatedly, ten times or more. The CDR3, as DNA: TGCGCCAGCAGCCAAGCCATTCGATTGTCTCTGAACACTGAAGCTTTCTTT. This gives the protein CASSQAIRLSLNTEAFF. V gene TRBV4-1 combines with J gene TRBJ1-1; no definite D call. V lost 1 base, J lost 0 bases, and 15 bases lay in between. CDR3 length: 17 amino acids. Germline CDR1 and CDR2: MGHRA and YSYEKL.

At least ten counts were recorded for this clonotype. The germline gene is not matched at one end of the junction; a read error may be the cause. The rearrangement links TRBV15 to TRBJ1-1; D is unresolved. The CDR3 totals 14 residues. The germline V gene has CDR1 LNHNV and CDR2 YYDKDF (reference sequence). The chain's CDR3 is CATSREQLNTEAFF. As DNA, the CDR3 is TGTGCCACCAGCCGAGAACAGCTCAACACTGAAGCTTTCTTT.

In this sample, this clonotype turned up many times. The chain couples TRBV29-1 to TRBJ1-2, with D possibly TRBD1 on 5 matching bases. Between the trimmed V and J ends, which lost 4 bases and 4 bases, there was a span of 13 bases. This CDR3 region has 13 residues. Germline V gene data show CDR1 as SQVTM and CDR2 as ANQGSEA. CDR3 in DNA: TGCAGCGTTGTCGGGGACGGCATCTATGGCTACACCTTC. Amino acid sequence: CSVVGDGIYGYTF.

This clonotype was counted many times. CDR3 sequence: CALRADSLSRAFF. For the CDR3, the DNA is TGTGCCCTCCGCGCCGATTCCCTCTCTAGGGCTTTCTTT. The V gene is TRBV10-3, the J gene TRBJ1-1, with D uncertain. This CDR3 contains 13 residues. V lost 11 bases, J lost 11 bases, and 24 bases lay in between. In germline, CDR1 is ENHRY, CDR2 SYGVKD.

This clonotype was recorded at least ten times. The genes are TRBV6-4 and TRBJ2-1; 13 bases line up with TRBD2. Unmatched junction bases numbered 8, after V lost 6 bases and J lost 6 bases. The CDR3 is 16 residues long. Germline assignment: CDR1 MRHNA and CDR2 SNTAGT. The CDR3, as DNA: TGTGCCAGCAGCGATTCCGGGACTAGCGGGATCAATGAGCAGTTCTTC. Protein product: CASSDSGTSGINEQFF.

This clonotype was detected many times. The V and J genes are TRBV5-1 and TRBJ2-1; 8 bases match TRBD2. This CDR3 contains 19 residues. Looked up from germline, CDR1 is SGHRS and CDR2 is YFSETQ. J gave up 4 bases and V 0 bases, and 15 bases lay outside the gene matches. The CDR3 spells CASSLVGGRTSLRYNEQFF. CDR3 coding DNA: TGCGCCAGCAGCTTGGTGGGCGGGAGGACCTCACTCCGTTACAATGAGCAGTTCTTC.

In this sample, this clonotype turned up many times. The V and J genes are TRBV28 and TRBJ2-5, with TRBD2 matching over 11 bases. Looked up from germline, CDR1 is MDHEN and CDR2 is SYDVKM. V shed 7 bases, J shed 5 bases, and the junction held 3 bases outside the gene matches. This CDR3 is built from 13 residues. The CDR3 bases are TGTGCCAGCATTAGCGGGGGGGCCGAGACCCAGTACTTC. As protein: CASISGGAETQYF. The complete variable domain, with remaining parts taken from reference TRBV28 and TRBJ2-5, reads DVKVTQSSRYLVKRTGEKVFLECVQDMDHENMFWYRQDPGLGLRLIYFSYDVKMKEKGDIPEGYSVSREKKERFSLILESASTNQTSMYLCASISGGAETQYFGPGTRLLVL.

This clonotype was recorded many times. The CDR3 DNA reads as TGCAGCGCCCAGGGGTGGGTAGCAGCTTTCTTT. Translating gives CSAQGWVAAFF. The chain employs TRBV29-1 and TRBJ1-1; tentative D call: TRBD1 (6 bases). CDR3 length: 11 amino acids. V was shortened by 7 bases and J by 10 bases, with 16 bases between the two germline ends. CDR1 is SQVTM, CDR2 ANQGSEA, per germline.

This clonotype was observed at least ten times. This sequence joins TRBV12-3 or TRBV12-4 and TRBJ2-7; D is possibly TRBD1 or TRBD2 (5 bases each). V was trimmed by 7 bases and J by 3 bases, leaving 13 bases between them. The CDR3 length is 13 residues. The DNA of the CDR3 is TGTGCCAGCAAGAGGGGCCGCGGCTACGAGCAGTACTTC. Translating it yields CASKRGRGYEQYF.

This clonotype was counted ten times or more. The V gene is TRBV12-3 or TRBV12-4, the J gene TRBJ2-3, with a weak D call TRBD1 (6 bases). There are 16 residues in the CDR3. The germline V and J ends were trimmed by 6 bases and 0 bases, with 16 bases remaining between them. CDR3 DNA: TGTGCCAGCAGCGTCGGGACAACTACTAGCACAGATACGCAGTATTTT. Its translation is CASSVGTTTSTDTQYF.

This clonotype was counted ten times or more. The J gene is TRBJ1-1, the V gene TRBV9, with D possibly TRBD1 on 6 matching bases. Germline V gene sequence: CDR1 SGDLS, CDR2 YYNGEE. The CDR3 covers 16 residues. Between the trimmed V and J ends, which lost 4 bases and 0 bases, there was a span of 16 bases. The CDR3 protein is CASSPQGREVNTEAFF. CDR3 bases: TGTGCCAGCAGCCCCCAGGGGCGAGAGGTGAACACTGAAGCTTTCTTT.

This clonotype has a count of ten or more. The rearrangement uses TRBV6-6 and TRBJ2-7; D is unresolved. CDR1 is MNHNY and CDR2 is SVGAGI in the germline V gene (reference sequence). The CDR3 consists of 15 residues. V gave up 6 bases and J gave up 2 bases, with 17 bases separating them. The chain's CDR3 is CASSPFPAVAYEQYF. The CDR3 coding sequence is TGTGCCAGCAGCCCCTTTCCGGCGGTCGCCTACGAGCAGTACTTC.

This clonotype was picked up many times. The V call is TRBV4-1, the J call TRBJ1-1; tentative D call: TRBD1 (5 bases). V shed 6 bases and J shed 5 bases, with 16 bases lying between them. The length of the CDR3 is 14 residues. Germline lookup yields CDR1 MGHRA and CDR2 YSYEKL. CDR3 residues: CASRAVGGGTEAFF. CDR3 in DNA: TGCGCCAGCAGGGCGGTCGGGGGGGGGACTGAAGCTTTCTTT.

This clonotype appeared many times. For the CDR3, the DNA is TGCGCCAGCAGCCAAGATATCGGGGGGTTGAACACTGAAGCTTTCTTT. It is translated as CASSQDIGGLNTEAFF. The V call is TRBV4-3, the J call TRBJ1-1; TRBD1 is a possible D gene (5 bases). The germline V gene encodes CDR1 LGHNA and CDR2 YSLEER. The V gene lost 0 bases and the J gene lost 0 bases, with 11 bases spanning the gap. The CDR3 is 16 residues long.

There are many counts of this clonotype. V and J are TRBV29-1 and TRBJ2-1; D not certain. In germline, CDR1 is SQVTM, CDR2 ANQGSEA. Trimming removed 4 bases at V and 7 bases at J, with 11 bases between. This CDR3 contains 12 residues. The chain's CDR3 is CSVATAVNEQFF. The CDR3 DNA reads TGCAGCGTTGCCACTGCGGTTAATGAGCAGTTCTTC.

This clonotype was recorded at least ten times. The V call is TRBV30, the J call TRBJ2-2; D ambiguous. Trimming removed 4 bases from V and 2 bases from J, with 8 bases in between. The CDR3 sequence is 13 residues long. CDR1 and CDR2 from the germline V gene are GTSNPN and SVGIG (reference sequence). The CDR3 bases are TGTGCCTGGACAGAGTTAAACACCGGGGAGCTGTTTTTT. Protein: CAWTELNTGELFF.

This clonotype was detected ten times or more. V gene TRBV11-2 combines with J gene TRBJ2-5; TRBD2 aligns across 9 bases. The V gene's germline CDR1 is SGHAT and CDR2 FQNNGV. With 0 bases clipped from V and 5 bases from J, the junction kept 7 bases outside the gene matches. CDR3 size: 16 residues. The CDR3 nucleotides read TGTGCCAGCAGCTTAGAGTGGCGGGGGGGCCGTGAGACCCAGTACTTC. This encodes CASSLEWRGGRETQYF. Full variable domain (missing parts from reference TRBV11-2 and TRBJ2-5): EAGVAQSPRYKIIEKRQSVAFWCNPISGHATLYWYQQILGQGPKLLIQFQNNGVVDDSQLPKDRFSAERLKGVDSTLKIQPAKLEDSAVYLCASSLEWRGGRETQYFGPGTRLLVL.

The CDR3 loop is CASRSGTGTYEQYF. In nucleotides, the CDR3 is TGTGCCAGCAGGTCAGGGACTGGTACCTACGAGCAGTACTTC. The V call is TRBV12-3 or TRBV12-4, the J call TRBJ2-7, with a weak D call TRBD2 (6 bases). The CDR3 runs to 14 residues. Trimming pared 6 bases from V and 2 bases from J, leaving 14 bases between.

This clonotype was recorded many times. The chain couples TRBV4-1 to TRBJ2-3; D is ambiguous. V dropped 6 bases and J dropped 8 bases, with 18 bases sitting between them. The CDR3 is 14 amino acids. Germline values: CDR1 MGHRA, CDR2 YSYEKL. CDR3 coding DNA: TGCGCCAGCAGGGAGTCCTTCGAAGGTGTTACGCAGTATTTT. This translates into CASRESFEGVTQYF.

This clonotype was seen ten or more times. The chain is built from TRBV20-1 and TRBJ1-1, with a possible D match to TRBD1 (6 bases). Germline V gene sequence: CDR1 DFQATT, CDR2 SNEGSKA (reference sequence). This CDR3 is 12 amino acids long. Trimming stripped 4 bases from V and 3 bases from J, with 9 bases between. DNA for the CDR3: TGCAGTGCTATTCAGGGGCACACTGAAGCTTTCTTT. It translates to CSAIQGHTEAFF.

This clonotype was counted at least ten times. The chain uses TRBV30 and TRBJ2-5, with a weak D call TRBD1 (6 bases). V shed 5 bases and J shed 2 bases, with 9 bases lying between them. From germline, CDR1 is GTSNPN and CDR2 SVGIG (reference sequence). The CDR3 contains 12 residues. Here the CDR3 reads CAWGQTQETQYF. The DNA for the CDR3 is TGTGCCTGGGGACAGACTCAAGAGACCCAGTACTTC.

This clonotype was seen ten or more times. The rearrangement uses TRBV7-8 and TRBJ2-7, with TRBD1 identical over 7 bases. Trimming cost V 8 bases and J 6 bases; bases outside gene matches: 7. This CDR3 spans 12 amino acids. Germline CDR1 is SGHVS and CDR2 is FQNEAQ. DNA of the CDR3: TGTGCCAGCGGGTTTTCAGGGGGCGAGCAGTACTTC. Protein sequence: CASGFSGGEQYF.